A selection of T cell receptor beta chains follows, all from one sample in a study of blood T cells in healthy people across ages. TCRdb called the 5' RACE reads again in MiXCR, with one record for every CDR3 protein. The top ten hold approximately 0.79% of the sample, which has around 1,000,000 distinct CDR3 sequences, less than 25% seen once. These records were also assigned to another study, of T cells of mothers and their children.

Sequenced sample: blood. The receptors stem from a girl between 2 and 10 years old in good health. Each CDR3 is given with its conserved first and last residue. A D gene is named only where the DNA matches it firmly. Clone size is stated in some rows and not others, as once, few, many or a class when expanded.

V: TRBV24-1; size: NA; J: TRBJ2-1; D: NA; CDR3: CATSDSSRTGNEQFF; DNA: TGTGCCACCAGTGACTCTTCCCGGACCGGGAATGAGCAGTTCTTC
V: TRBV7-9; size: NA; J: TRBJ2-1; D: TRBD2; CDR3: CASSSIKRGLAGRHNEQFF; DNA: TGTGCCAGCAGCTCAATAAAGAGAGGACTAGCGGGGCGACACAATGAGCAGTTCTTC
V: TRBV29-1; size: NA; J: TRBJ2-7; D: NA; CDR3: CSVGEGDEQYF; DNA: TGCAGCGTTGGGGAAGGCGACGAGCAGTACTTC
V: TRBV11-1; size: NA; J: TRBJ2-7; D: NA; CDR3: CASSSVGGQSYEQYF; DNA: TGTGCCAGCAGCTCCGTGGGGGGACAATCCTACGAGCAGTACTTC
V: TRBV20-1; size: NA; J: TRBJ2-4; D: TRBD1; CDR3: CSARGLGGTGELNIQYF; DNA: TGCAGTGCTAGAGGACTGGGCGGGACAGGGGAACTAAACATTCAGTACTTC
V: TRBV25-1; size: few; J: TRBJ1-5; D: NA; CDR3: CASRSQGIGQPQHF; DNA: TGTGCCAGCAGATCACAGGGAATTGGACAGCCCCAGCATTTT
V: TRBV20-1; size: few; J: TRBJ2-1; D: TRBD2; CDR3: CSARKAGGLYNEQFF; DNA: TGCAGTGCTAGAAAAGCGGGGGGGCTTTACAATGAGCAGTTCTTC
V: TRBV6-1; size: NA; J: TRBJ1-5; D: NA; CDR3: CASSSSRDYQPQHF; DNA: TGTGCCAGCAGTTCTTCTAGGGACTATCAGCCCCAGCATTTT
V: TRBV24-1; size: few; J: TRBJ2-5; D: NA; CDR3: CATSDLHGGTQYF; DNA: TGTGCCACCAGTGATTTGCACGGGGGGACCCAGTACTTC
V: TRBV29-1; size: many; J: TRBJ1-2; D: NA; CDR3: CSADGAGNHGYTF; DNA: TGCAGCGCCGACGGTGCGGGGAACCATGGCTACACCTTC
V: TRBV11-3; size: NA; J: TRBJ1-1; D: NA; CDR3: CASSSHDSAEAFF; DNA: TGTGCCAGCAGCTCGCACGACAGTGCTGAAGCTTTCTTT
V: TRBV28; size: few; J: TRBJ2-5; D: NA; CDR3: CASSQRDPSRETQYF; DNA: TGTGCCAGCAGTCAACGGGACCCCTCCCGGGAGACCCAGTACTTC
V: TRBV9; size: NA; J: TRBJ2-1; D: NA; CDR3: CASSVVPRGKVYNEQFF; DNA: TGTGCCAGCAGCGTAGTCCCCAGGGGCAAGGTATACAATGAGCAGTTCTTC
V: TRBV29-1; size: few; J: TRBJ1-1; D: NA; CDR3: CSVEGLRADTEAFF; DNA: TGCAGCGTTGAGGGACTTAGGGCCGACACTGAAGCTTTCTTT
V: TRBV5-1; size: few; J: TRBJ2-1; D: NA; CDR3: CASSFGQYNEQFF; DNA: TGTGCCAGCAGTTTCGGTCAGTACAATGAGCAGTTCTTC
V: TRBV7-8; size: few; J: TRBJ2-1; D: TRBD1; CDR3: CASSPTGTGIGEQFF; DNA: TGTGCCAGCAGCCCCACCGGGACAGGGATCGGAGAGCAGTTCTTC
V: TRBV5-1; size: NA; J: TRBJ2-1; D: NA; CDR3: CASSLGFGGYTYNEQFF; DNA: TGCGCCAGCAGCTTGGGGTTCGGGGGCTACACCTACAATGAGCAGTTCTTC
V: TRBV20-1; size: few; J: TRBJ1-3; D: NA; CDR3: CSAAGASSGNTIYF; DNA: TGCAGTGCTGCAGGGGCCTCCTCTGGAAACACCATATATTTT
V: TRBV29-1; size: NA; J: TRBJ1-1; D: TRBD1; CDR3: CSVSDRGATEAFF; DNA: TGCAGCGTTTCGGACAGGGGGGCGACTGAAGCTTTCTTT
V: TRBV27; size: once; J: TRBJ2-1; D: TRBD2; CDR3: CASTPGLAGVGYEQFF; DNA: TGTGCCAGCACTCCGGGACTAGCGGGAGTGGGTTATGAGCAGTTCTTC
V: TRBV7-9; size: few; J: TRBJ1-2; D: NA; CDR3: CASSLERIGYTF; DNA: TGTGCCAGCAGCTTAGAACGGATTGGCTACACCTTC
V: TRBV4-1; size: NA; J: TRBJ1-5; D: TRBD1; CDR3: CASSQGTGTNQPQHF; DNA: TGCGCCAGCAGCCAGGGGACAGGGACCAATCAGCCCCAGCATTTT
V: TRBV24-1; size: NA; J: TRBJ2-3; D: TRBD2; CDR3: CATSSSGGVGDTQYF; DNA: TGTGCCACCAGTTCAAGCGGGGGGGTCGGAGATACGCAGTATTTT
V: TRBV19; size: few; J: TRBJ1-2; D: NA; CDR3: CASSIGALGTNYGYTF; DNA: TGTGCCAGTAGTATTGGGGCTTTAGGAACTAACTATGGCTACACCTTC
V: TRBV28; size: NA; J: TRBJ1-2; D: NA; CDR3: CASSSHRVRGYTF; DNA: TGTGCCAGCAGTTCACACAGGGTGCGAGGCTACACCTTC
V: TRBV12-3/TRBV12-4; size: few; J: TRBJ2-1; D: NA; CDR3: CASSLSGIAAYNEQFF; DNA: TGTGCCAGCAGTCTCTCAGGTATAGCGGCCTACAATGAGCAGTTCTTC
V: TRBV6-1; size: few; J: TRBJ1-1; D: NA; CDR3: CASSPYGGVKFLGTEAFF; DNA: TGTGCCAGCAGCCCGTACGGAGGGGTAAAGTTTTTGGGCACTGAAGCTTTCTTT
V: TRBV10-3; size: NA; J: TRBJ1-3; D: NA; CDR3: CAISSSSGNTIYF; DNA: TGTGCCATCAGTTCGTCCTCTGGAAACACCATATATTTT
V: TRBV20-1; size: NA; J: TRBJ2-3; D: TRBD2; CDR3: CSGLTGGDTQYF; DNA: TGCAGTGGCCTAACGGGAGGGGATACGCAGTATTTT
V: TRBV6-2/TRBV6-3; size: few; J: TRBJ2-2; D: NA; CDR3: CASSYRGGNTGELFF; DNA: TGTGCCAGCAGTTACAGAGGGGGTAACACCGGGGAGCTGTTTTTT
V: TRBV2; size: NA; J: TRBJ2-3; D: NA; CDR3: CAMLATSTDTQYF; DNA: TGTGCCATGCTAGCGACTAGCACAGATACGCAGTATTTT
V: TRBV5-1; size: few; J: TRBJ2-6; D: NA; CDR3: CASSVTQPGANVLTF; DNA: TGCGCCAGCAGCGTGACCCAACCTGGGGCCAACGTCCTGACTTTC
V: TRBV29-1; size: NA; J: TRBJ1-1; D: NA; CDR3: CSVMGNTEAFF; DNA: TGCAGCGTTATGGGGAACACTGAAGCTTTCTTT
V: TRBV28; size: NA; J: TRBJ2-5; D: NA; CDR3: CASSLLRAWGKQETQYF; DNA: TGTGCCAGCAGTTTGCTCCGGGCTTGGGGTAAACAAGAGACCCAGTACTTC
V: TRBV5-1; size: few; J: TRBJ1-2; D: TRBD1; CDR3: CASSGTGGDYGYTF; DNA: TGCGCCAGCAGCGGGACAGGGGGTGACTATGGCTACACCTTC
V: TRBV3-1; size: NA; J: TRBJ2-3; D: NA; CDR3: CASSQAPIKGDTQYF; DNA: TGTGCCAGCAGCCAAGCGCCCATCAAAGGAGATACGCAGTATTTT
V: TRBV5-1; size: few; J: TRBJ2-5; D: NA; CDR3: CASSLDIAETQYF; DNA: TGCGCCAGCAGCTTGGACATCGCTGAGACCCAGTACTTC
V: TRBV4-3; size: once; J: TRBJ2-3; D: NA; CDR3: CASSQDLWGTDTQYF; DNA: TGCGCCAGCAGCCAAGATCTTTGGGGCACAGATACGCAGTATTTT
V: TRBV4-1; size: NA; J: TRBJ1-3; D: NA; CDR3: CASSQVWGSGNTIYF; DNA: TGCGCCAGCAGCCAAGTTTGGGGGTCTGGAAACACCATATATTTT
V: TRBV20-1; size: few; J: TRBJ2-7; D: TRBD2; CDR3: CSARLPTRLAGAYEQYF; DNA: TGCAGTGCTAGACTTCCGACCAGACTAGCGGGGGCCTACGAGCAGTACTTC
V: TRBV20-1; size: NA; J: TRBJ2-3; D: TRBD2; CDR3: CSARDSSGSVGDTQYF; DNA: TGCAGTGCTAGAGATAGTAGCGGGAGTGTAGGAGATACGCAGTATTTT
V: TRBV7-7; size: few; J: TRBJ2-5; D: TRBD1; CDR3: CASSTIRGQGIFF; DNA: TGTGCTAGCAGCACAATTAGGGGACAGGGGATCTTCTTC
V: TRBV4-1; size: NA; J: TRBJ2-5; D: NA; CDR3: CASSQGSTNKETQYF; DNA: TGCGCCAGCAGCCAAGGATCGACAAACAAAGAGACCCAGTACTTC
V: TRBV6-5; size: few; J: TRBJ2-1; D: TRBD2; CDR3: CASRLADYNEQFF; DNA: TGTGCCAGCAGACTAGCGGACTACAATGAGCAGTTCTTC
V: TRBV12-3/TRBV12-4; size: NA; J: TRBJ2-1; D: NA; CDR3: CASNLLEGSYNEQFF; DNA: TGTGCCAGCAACCTATTAGAGGGGTCCTACAATGAGCAGTTCTTC
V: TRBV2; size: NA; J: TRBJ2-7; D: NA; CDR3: CASTDSLSYEQYF; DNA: TGTGCCAGCACGGACAGTCTCTCCTACGAGCAGTACTTC
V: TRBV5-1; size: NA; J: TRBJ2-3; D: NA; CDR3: CASRPTSRLDTQYF; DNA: TGCGCCAGCAGGCCGACAAGCCGGTTAGATACGCAGTATTTT
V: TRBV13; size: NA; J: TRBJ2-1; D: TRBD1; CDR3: CASSLGGQGDNEQFF; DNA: TGTGCCAGCAGCTTAGGGGGACAGGGGGACAATGAGCAGTTCTTC
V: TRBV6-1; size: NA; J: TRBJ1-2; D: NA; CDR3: CASSELRYGYTF; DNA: TGTGCCAGCAGTGAATTGCGCTATGGCTACACCTTC
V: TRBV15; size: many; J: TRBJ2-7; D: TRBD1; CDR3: CATSRVGTDSYEQYF; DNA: TGTGCCACCAGCAGAGTTGGGACAGATTCCTACGAGCAGTACTTC
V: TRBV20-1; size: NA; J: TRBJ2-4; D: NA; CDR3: CSARKAKNIQYF; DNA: TGCAGTGCTAGAAAAGCCAAAAACATTCAGTACTTC
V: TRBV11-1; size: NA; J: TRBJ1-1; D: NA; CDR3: CASSPQGRWKEAFF; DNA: TGTGCCAGCAGCCCCCAGGGGAGGTGGAAGGAAGCTTTCTTT
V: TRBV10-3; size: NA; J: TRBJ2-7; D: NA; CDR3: CAISASSPLYEQYF; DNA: TGTGCCATCAGTGCGTCTAGCCCGTTGTACGAGCAGTACTTC
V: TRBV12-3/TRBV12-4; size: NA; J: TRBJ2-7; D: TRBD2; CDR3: CASRPGLESYEQYF; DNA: TGTGCCAGCAGACCGGGACTAGAGTCCTACGAGCAGTACTTC
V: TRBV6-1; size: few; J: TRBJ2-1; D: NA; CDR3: CASSDWFEQFF; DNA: TGTGCCAGCAGTGATTGGTTTGAGCAGTTCTTC
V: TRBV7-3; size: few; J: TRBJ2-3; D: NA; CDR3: CASSFISTDTQYF; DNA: TGTGCCAGCAGCTTTATAAGCACAGATACGCAGTATTTT
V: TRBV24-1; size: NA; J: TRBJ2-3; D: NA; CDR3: CATSALGADTQYF; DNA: TGTGCCACCAGTGCCCTGGGGGCGGATACGCAGTATTTT